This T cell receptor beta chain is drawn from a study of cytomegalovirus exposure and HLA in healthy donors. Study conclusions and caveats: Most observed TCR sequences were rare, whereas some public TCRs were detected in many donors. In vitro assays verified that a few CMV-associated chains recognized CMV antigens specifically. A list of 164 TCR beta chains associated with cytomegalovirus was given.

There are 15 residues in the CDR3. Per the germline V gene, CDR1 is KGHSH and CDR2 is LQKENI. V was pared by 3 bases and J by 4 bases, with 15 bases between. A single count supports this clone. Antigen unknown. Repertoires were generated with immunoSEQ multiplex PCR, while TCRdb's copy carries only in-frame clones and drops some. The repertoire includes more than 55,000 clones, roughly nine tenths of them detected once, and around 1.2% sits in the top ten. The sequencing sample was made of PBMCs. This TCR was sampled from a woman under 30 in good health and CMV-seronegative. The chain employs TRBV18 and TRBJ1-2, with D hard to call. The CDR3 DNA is TGTGCCAGCTCACCGACGGTTAAAGGCGGCTATGGCTACACCTTC. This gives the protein CASSPTVKGGYGYTF.